These T cell receptor beta chains were read from a single sample in a study of shared clonotypes between healthy human individuals. Generated by immunoSEQ multiplex PCR, the TCRdb table keeps only in-frame clones and is missing some. Seen here are 450,000 to 550,000 clones, 79% observed once, and the top ten hold 10% to 15%. Material for sequencing was PBMCs. All receptors come from a woman in her thirties or forties in good health. Some clones in this sample may be carry-over from other donors' samples. Each CDR3 is given with its conserved first and last residue.

CDR3 protein | J gene | V gene
CASSLDGGMGQETQYF | TRBJ2-5 | TRBV4-2
CASSPTSRAEQYF | TRBJ2-7 | TRBV18
CASSQGIPDEQFF | TRBJ2-1 | TRBV4-1
CASSNGLNTGELFF | TRBJ2-2 | TRBV11-2
CASSRLAGNNEQFF | TRBJ2-1 | TRBV19
CASSISSYNEQFF | TRBJ2-1 | TRBV11-2
CASSATGSYNEQFF | TRBJ2-1 | TRBV9
CASSLATGHLRPSYEQYF | TRBJ2-7 | TRBV5-1
CASSGQGQPQHF | TRBJ1-5 | TRBV28
CAWSVRREATYEQYF | NA | TRBV30
CASSTSSGRAWEQFF | TRBJ2-1 | TRBV19
CASRDRVETQYF | TRBJ2-5 | TRBV2
CASSAERVTETQYF | TRBJ2-5 | TRBV14
CASSLRGVTSTDTQYF | TRBJ2-3 | TRBV28
CSAGLAGNEQFF | TRBJ2-1 | TRBV29-1
CSVAQGDQPQHF | TRBJ1-5 | TRBV29-1
CASSHYGEREEGNEQYF | TRBJ2-7 | TRBV11-2
CASSFPLLGAGETQYF | TRBJ2-5 | TRBV7-8
CASSAHIGEGYNEQFF | TRBJ2-1 | TRBV9
CASSESRTGGYEQYF | TRBJ2-7 | TRBV10-1
CASSVGPSGYNEQFF | TRBJ2-1 | TRBV9
CAISESGAREKLFF | TRBJ1-4 | TRBV10-3
CASSTFDRAGTQYF | TRBJ2-5 | TRBV19
CASSLLQGWTEAFF | TRBJ1-1 | TRBV7-9
CASSLSYYRQEESNEKLFF | TRBJ1-4 | TRBV27
CASSSSLANTGELFF | TRBJ2-2 | TRBV9
CASSLGTGVYNEQFF | TRBJ2-1 | TRBV27
CANSLGGPGEQYF | TRBJ2-7 | TRBV7-8
CASRLSGGNQPQHF | TRBJ1-5 | TRBV28
CASSVSGIYEQYF | TRBJ2-7 | TRBV2
CASRADGEQYF | TRBJ2-7 | TRBV28
CASSPGDRGSGTDTQYF | TRBJ2-3 | TRBV18
CASSLVGQGKGNTEAFF | TRBJ1-1 | TRBV27
CASERGGIPYEQYF | TRBJ2-7 | TRBV21-1
CASSQQGIAKNIQYF | TRBJ2-4 | TRBV28
CSTGRVGTVWETQYF | TRBJ2-5 | TRBV27
CASSSLGTPNTEAFF | TRBJ1-1 | TRBV5-1
CASSLEGQPEQPQHF | TRBJ1-5 | TRBV5-1
CASSPQGQQFF | TRBJ2-1 | TRBV18
CASRIRRTALYGYTF | TRBJ1-2 | TRBV5-6
CASSIKGQGAGETQYF | TRBJ2-5 | TRBV19
CASSPLQGDTGELFF | TRBJ2-2 | TRBV6-1
CASSSPPGGSYEQYF | TRBJ2-7 | TRBV28
CASSLWTKQETQYF | TRBJ2-5 | TRBV11-2
CASSAASGRSYNEQFF | TRBJ2-1 | TRBV9
CASSLQGLSTDTQYF | TRBJ2-3 | TRBV7-3
CASSLEGTGTF | TRBJ1-2 | TRBV7-9
CASSPRDRGSGYTF | TRBJ1-2 | TRBV18
CASSPQGQYNEQFF | TRBJ2-1 | TRBV18
CASSEQGGGNQPQHF | TRBJ1-5 | TRBV6-4